The TCR beta chain described here comes from a study of cytomegalovirus exposure and HLA in healthy donors. Study-wide background: Within the Caucasian-associated ancestry cluster were around 81% of the 300 to 450 genotyped donors.

Nominally healthy donors were sampled, though unrecorded immune exposures were likely. Points from the study as a whole: Cytomegalovirus-associated status was assigned to 150 to 200 TCR beta chains.

The PCR ran on 60 Vbeta and 13 Jbeta primers. The repertoire was sequenced with immunoSEQ multiplex PCR; TCRdb's copy has only in-frame clones and lacks some. The sample has 130,000 or so clones, around 80% seen once. In this sample, this clone turned up a few times. Its specificity is unknown. Material for sequencing was PBMCs. The sequence came from a man aged 25-45 years in good health and CMV-seronegative.

DNA of the CDR3: TGTGCCAGCAGTTCAAAGTTGGGGGGGCTGAGTAATCAGCCCCAGCATTTT. Its translation: CASSSKLGGLSNQPQHF. The V and J genes are TRBV28 and TRBJ1-5; D might be TRBD1 (6 bases). The CDR3 is 17 amino acids. The V gene's germline CDR1 is MDHEN and CDR2 SYDVKM. Trimming pared 4 bases from V and 4 bases from J, leaving 20 bases between.